Listed below are T cell receptor beta chains from one sample, sequenced in a study of blood T cell repertoires in COVID-19. Generated by immunoSEQ multiplex PCR, the TCRdb table keeps only in-frame clones and is missing some. Of roughly 140,000 clones listed, around nine tenths were seen once; the top ten hold about 10%. The sample taken for sequencing was peripheral blood. These receptors were taken from a man aged 50-60 years with active or convalescent COVID-19. Both conserved end residues are part of each CDR3. Fields, in order: CDR3 DNA, CDR3 protein, V gene, J gene, D gene. D genes are given only for firm matches.

cdr3_nt: TGTGCCAGTAGTCGGCAGGGGGCAGGGAACACTGAAGCTTTCTTT
cdr3_aa: CASSRQGAGNTEAFF
v_call: TRBV19
j_call: TRBJ1-1
d_call: TRBD1

cdr3_nt: TGTGCCAGCAGAGGACAGGCCCGATCCTACAATGAGCAGTTCTTC
cdr3_aa: CASRGQARSYNEQFF
v_call: TRBV6-5
j_call: TRBJ2-1
d_call: TRBD1

cdr3_nt: TGTGCCAGCAGTCCAGGGACTAGCGGGAGGGCGGGGACCCAGTACTTC
cdr3_aa: CASSPGTSGRAGTQYF
v_call: TRBV27
j_call: TRBJ2-5
d_call: TRBD2

cdr3_nt: TGTGCCAGCAGGGGGGGTGGCTTCACGGGAGGGCAGTTCTTC
cdr3_aa: CASRGGGFTGGQFF
v_call: TRBV6-5
j_call: TRBJ2-1
d_call: TRBD2

cdr3_nt: TGTGCCAGCAATGACAGGGGGAATGAAAAACTGTTTTTT
cdr3_aa: CASNDRGNEKLFF
v_call: TRBV2
j_call: TRBJ1-4
d_call: TRBD1

cdr3_nt: TGTGCCAGCAGCTTGGGACAGGGTATTAGCTCTGGGGCCAACGTCCTGACTTTC
cdr3_aa: CASSLGQGISSGANVLTF
v_call: TRBV5-4
j_call: TRBJ2-6
d_call: TRBD1

cdr3_nt: TGTGCCAGCAGTCACTGGGACATTTATTCGGGTGAAAAACTGTTTTTT
cdr3_aa: CASSHWDIYSGEKLFF
v_call: TRBV28
j_call: TRBJ1-4
d_call: .

cdr3_nt: TGTGCCAGCAGCTTGGGAGCGGGAGGGTTAATGAGGACAGATACGCAGTATTTT
cdr3_aa: CASSLGAGGLMRTDTQYF
v_call: TRBV5-5
j_call: TRBJ2-3
d_call: TRBD2

cdr3_nt: TGTGCCAGCAGTGGCCGGGACAGGGCTCAGCCCCAGCATTTT
cdr3_aa: CASSGRDRAQPQHF
v_call: TRBV25-1
j_call: TRBJ1-5
d_call: TRBD1

cdr3_nt: TGTGCCAGCAGCGCAAGGGGCGGGAAGAGCTCCTACGAGCAGTACTTC
cdr3_aa: CASSARGGKSSYEQYF
v_call: TRBV7-8
j_call: TRBJ2-7
d_call: .